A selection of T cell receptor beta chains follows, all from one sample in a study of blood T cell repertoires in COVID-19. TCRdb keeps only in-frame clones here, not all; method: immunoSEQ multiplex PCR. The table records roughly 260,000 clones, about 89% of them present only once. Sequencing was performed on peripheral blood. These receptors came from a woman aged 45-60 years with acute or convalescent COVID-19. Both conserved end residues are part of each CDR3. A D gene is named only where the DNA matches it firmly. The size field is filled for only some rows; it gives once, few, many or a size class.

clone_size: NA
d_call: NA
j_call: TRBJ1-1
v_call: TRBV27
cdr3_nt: TGTGCCAGCAGTTTGGGAGGCGCTGAAGCTTTCTTT
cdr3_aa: CASSLGGAEAFF

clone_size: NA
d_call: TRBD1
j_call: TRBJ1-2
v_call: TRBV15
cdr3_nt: TGTGCCACCAGCAGAGGGGGAACAGGGGGCTTCTATGGCTACACCTTC
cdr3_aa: CATSRGGTGGFYGYTF

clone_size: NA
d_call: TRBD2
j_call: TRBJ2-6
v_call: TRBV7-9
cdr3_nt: TGTGCCAGTTTAAACACCGGGGGCGGGAGGGCCTCTGGGGCCAACGTCCTGACTTTC
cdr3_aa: CASLNTGGGRASGANVLTF

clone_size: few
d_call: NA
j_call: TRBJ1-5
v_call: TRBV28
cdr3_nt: TGTGCCAGCAGTTTACGTAGCAATCAGCCCCAGCATTTT
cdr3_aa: CASSLRSNQPQHF

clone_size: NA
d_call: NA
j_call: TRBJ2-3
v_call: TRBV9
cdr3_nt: TGTGCCAGCAGCCCAAGGACTAGCACAGATACGCAGTATTTT
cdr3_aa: CASSPRTSTDTQYF

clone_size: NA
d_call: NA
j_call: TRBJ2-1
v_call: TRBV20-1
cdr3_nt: TGCAGTGCTAGTCGCGGGAATGGTGAGCAGTTCTTC
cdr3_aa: CSASRGNGEQFF

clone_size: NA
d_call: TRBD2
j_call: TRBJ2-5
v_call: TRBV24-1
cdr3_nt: TGTGCCACCAGTGATGAAGCGGGAGTCGGTCAAGAGACCCAGTACTTC
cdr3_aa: CATSDEAGVGQETQYF

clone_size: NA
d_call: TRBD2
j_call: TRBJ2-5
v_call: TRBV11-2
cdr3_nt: TGTGCCAGCAGCAAAGGGACTAGCGGGAGTTATCGGGAGACCCAGTACTTC
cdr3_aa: CASSKGTSGSYRETQYF

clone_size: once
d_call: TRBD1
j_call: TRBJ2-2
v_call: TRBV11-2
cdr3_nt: TGTGCCAGCAGCGAACCCGGGACAGCCACCGGGGAGCTGTTTTTT
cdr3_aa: CASSEPGTATGELFF

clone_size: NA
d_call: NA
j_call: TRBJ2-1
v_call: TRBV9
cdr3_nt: TGTGCCAGCAGCGCTGGGGGGCGGCGGGAGCTTCTCAATGAGCAGTTCTTC
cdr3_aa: CASSAGGRRELLNEQFF

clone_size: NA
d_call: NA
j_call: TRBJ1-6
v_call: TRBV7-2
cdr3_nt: TGTGCCAGCAGCTTAGTGGAGAATTCACCCCTCCACTTT
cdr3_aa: CASSLVENSPLHF

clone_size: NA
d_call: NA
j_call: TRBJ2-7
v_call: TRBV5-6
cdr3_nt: TGTGCCAGCAGCTTCGGACAGACCTACGAGCAGTACTTC
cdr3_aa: CASSFGQTYEQYF

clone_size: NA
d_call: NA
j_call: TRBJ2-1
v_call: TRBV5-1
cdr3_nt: TGCGCCAGCAGCTTGCAGGGCAGGGACAATGAGCAGTTCTTC
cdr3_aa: CASSLQGRDNEQFF

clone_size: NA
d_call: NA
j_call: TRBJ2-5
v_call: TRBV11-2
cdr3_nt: TGTGCCAGCAGCTTAGACAGGGGACAGACCCAGTACTTC
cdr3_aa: CASSLDRGQTQYF

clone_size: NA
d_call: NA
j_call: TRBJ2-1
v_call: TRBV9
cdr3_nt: TGTGCCAGCTCCAAAAGGTTCGGGGAGCAGTTCTTC
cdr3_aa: CASSKRFGEQFF

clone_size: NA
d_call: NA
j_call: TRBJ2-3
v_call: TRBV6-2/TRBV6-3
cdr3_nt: TGTGCCAGCAGCCACTCAGGGGTGCAGTATTTT
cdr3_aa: CASSHSGVQYF

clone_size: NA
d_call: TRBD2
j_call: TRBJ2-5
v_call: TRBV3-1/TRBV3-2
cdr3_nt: TGTGCCAGCAGCCAGAGCGGGAGTGAGGAGACCCAGTACTTC
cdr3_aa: CASSQSGSEETQYF